This entry features one TCR beta chain sequence. Its antigen is unidentified. Donors likely had unrecorded immune exposures despite being nominally healthy when sampled. The V segment lost 5 bases and the J segment 7 bases; nucleotides outside the gene matches: 6. Germline V gene lookup returns CDR1 LNHDA and CDR2 SQIVND (reference sequence). This CDR3 is 14 amino acids long. The PCR employed 60 Vbeta primers together with 13 Jbeta primers. Profiled with immunoSEQ multiplex PCR; TCRdb holds only in-frame clones, not every one. The repertoire holds tens of thousands of clones, with roughly 85% as singletons. The sample belongs to a study of cytomegalovirus exposure and HLA in healthy donors. The study, taken as a whole, reports: Investigators reported around 150 TCR beta chains as tied to cytomegalovirus.

V usage is TRBV19 and J usage is TRBJ1-4; 8 bases match TRBD1. The sequenced sample consisted of PBMCs. The origin of this receptor is a man aged 30 to 45 in good health and CMV-seronegative. This chain's CDR3 is CASSLQGAGEKLFF. The CDR3 bases are TGTGCCAGTAGTTTGCAGGGGGCCGGTGAAAAACTGTTTTTT.